A few counts support the clone carrying this T cell receptor beta chain. This record comes from a study of somatic mutations in cytotoxic T cells in rheumatoid arthritis. CDR3 length: 12 residues. Per the germline V gene, CDR1 is SGHDT and CDR2 is YYEEEE. V was shortened by 2 bases and J by 7 bases, with 10 bases between the two germline ends. Assay: immunoSEQ multiplex PCR; the TCRdb copy retains only in-frame clones and omits some. The sample holds just over 15,000 clones, 65% to 80% seen once. The sequenced material came from CD8+ T cells sorted from blood. This sequence originates from an adult with rheumatoid arthritis. The chain links TRBV5-6 to TRBJ2-7; TRBD1 or TRBD2 may be the D gene (6 bases each). The CDR3 sequence is CASSFGGLEQYF. The CDR3 DNA sequence: TGTGCCAGCAGCTTCGGGGGCTTGGAGCAGTACTTC.